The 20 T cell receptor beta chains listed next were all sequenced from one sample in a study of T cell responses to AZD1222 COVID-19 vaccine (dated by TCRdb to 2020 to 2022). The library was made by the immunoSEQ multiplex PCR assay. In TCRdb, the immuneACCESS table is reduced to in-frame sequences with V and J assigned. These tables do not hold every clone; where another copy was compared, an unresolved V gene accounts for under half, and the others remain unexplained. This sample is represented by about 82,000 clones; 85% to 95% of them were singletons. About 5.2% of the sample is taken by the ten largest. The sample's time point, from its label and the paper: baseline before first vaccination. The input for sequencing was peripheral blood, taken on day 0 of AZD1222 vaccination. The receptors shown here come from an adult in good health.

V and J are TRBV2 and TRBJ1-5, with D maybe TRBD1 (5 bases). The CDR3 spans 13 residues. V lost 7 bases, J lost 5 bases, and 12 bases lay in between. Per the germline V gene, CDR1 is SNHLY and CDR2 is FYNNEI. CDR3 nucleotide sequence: TGTGCCAGCAATCAGGGTAATCATCAGCCCCAGCATTTT. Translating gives CASNQGNHQPQHF.

The CDR3 DNA reads as TGTGCCAGTAGTCCCCTAAACAGTTATGGCTACACCTTC. Translation: CASSPLNSYGYTF. The gene calls are TRBV19 and TRBJ1-2; D gene uncertain. The length of the CDR3 is 13 residues. The germline gives CDR1 LNHDA, CDR2 SQIVND (reference sequence). V dropped 5 bases and J dropped 5 bases, with 12 bases sitting between them.

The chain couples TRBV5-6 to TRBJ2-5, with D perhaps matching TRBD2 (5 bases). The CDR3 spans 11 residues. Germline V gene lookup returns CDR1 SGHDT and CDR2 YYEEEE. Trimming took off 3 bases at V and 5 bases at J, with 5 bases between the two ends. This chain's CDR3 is CASSWRETQYF. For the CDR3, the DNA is TGTGCCAGCAGCTGGAGGGAGACCCAGTACTTC.

CDR3 DNA sequence: TGCAGTGCCCTCAGCCCCGGGACCCAGTACTTC. Translated: CSALSPGTQYF. This sequence joins TRBV20-1 and TRBJ2-5; unclear D gene. From germline, CDR1 is DFQATT and CDR2 SNEGSKA (reference sequence). The CDR3 totals 11 residues. Trimming took 6 bases from V and 7 from J, leaving 12 bases between them.

The DNA for the CDR3 is TGTGCCAGCAGCCAAACAGCCCCTAGGGCAGATACGCAGTATTTT. It codes for CASSQTAPRADTQYF. J is TRBJ2-3 and V is TRBV9; D ambiguous. The CDR3 is 15 amino acids. From germline, CDR1 is SGDLS and CDR2 YYNGEE. Deletions cut 4 bases from V and 4 bases from J, with 16 bases between.

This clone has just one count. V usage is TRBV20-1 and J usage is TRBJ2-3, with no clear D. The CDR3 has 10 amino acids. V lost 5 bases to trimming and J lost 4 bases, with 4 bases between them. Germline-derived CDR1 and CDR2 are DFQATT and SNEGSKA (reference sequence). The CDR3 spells CSAGADTQYF. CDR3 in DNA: TGCAGTGCTGGTGCAGATACGCAGTATTTT.

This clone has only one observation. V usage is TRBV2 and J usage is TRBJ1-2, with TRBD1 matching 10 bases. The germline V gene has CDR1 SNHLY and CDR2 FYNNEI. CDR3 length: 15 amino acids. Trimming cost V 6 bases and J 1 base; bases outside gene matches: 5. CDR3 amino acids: CASSPDRGLNYGYTF. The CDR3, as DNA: TGTGCCAGCAGCCCCGACAGGGGGCTTAACTATGGCTACACCTTC.

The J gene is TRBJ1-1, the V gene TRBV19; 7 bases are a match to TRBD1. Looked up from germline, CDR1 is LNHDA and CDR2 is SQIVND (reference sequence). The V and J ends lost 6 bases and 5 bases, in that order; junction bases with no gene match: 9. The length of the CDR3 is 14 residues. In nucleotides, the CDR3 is TGTGCCAGTAGGCACGATCAGGGGGGGACTGAAGCTTTCTTT. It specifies CASRHDQGGTEAFF.

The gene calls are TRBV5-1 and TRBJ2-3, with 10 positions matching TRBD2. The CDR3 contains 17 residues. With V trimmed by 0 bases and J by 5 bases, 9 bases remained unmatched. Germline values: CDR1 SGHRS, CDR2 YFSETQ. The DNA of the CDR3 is TGCGCCAGCAGCTTGGGACAGCGGGGGGGCCCCGGAGATACGCAGTATTTT. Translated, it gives CASSLGQRGGPGDTQYF.

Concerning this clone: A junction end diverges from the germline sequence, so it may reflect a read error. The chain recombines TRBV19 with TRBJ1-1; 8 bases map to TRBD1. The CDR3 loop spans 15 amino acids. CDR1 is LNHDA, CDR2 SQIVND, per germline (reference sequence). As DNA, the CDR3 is TGTGCCAGTAGTGACGCCCGGACAGGGAACGCTGAAGCTTTCTTT. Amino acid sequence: CASSDARTGNAEAFF.

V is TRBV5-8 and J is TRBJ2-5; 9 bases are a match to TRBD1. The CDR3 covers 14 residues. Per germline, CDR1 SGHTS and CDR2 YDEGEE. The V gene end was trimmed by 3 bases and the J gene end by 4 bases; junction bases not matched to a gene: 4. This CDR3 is CASSSRTGVETQYF. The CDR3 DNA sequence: TGTGCCAGCAGCTCCAGGACAGGGGTAGAGACCCAGTACTTC.

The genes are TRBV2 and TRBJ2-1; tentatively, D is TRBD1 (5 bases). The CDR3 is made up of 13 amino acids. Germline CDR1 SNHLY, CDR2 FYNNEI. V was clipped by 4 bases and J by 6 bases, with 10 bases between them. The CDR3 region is CASSGQLSNEQFF. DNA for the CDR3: TGTGCCAGCAGTGGACAGTTAAGCAATGAGCAGTTCTTC.

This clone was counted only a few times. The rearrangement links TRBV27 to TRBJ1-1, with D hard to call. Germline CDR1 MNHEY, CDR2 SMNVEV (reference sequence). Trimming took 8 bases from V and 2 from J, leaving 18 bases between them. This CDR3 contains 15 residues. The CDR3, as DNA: TGTGCCAGCCACTGGAAGGGAATAGGTAACACTGAAGCTTTCTTT. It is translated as CASHWKGIGNTEAFF.

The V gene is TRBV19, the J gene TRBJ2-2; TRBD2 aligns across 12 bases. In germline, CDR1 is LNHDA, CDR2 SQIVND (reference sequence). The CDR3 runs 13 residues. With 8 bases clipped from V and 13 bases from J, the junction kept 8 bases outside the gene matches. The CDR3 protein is CASETSGGTRLFF. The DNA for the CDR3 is TGTGCCAGTGAAACTAGCGGGGGGACTCGGCTGTTTTTT.

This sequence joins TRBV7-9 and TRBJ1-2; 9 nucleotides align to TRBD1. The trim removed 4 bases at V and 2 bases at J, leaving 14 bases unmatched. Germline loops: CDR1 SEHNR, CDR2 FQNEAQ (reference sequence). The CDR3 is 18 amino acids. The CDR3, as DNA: TGTGCCAGCAGCTCCCCCCCGGGACAGGGACCGGACAACTATGGCTACACCTTC. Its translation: CASSSPPGQGPDNYGYTF.

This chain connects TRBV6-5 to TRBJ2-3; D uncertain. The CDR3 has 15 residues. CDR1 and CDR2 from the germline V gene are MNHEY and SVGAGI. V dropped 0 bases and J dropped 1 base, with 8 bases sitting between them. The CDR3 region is CASSYSRWGTDTQYF. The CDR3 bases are TGTGCCAGCAGTTACTCTAGATGGGGCACAGATACGCAGTATTTT.

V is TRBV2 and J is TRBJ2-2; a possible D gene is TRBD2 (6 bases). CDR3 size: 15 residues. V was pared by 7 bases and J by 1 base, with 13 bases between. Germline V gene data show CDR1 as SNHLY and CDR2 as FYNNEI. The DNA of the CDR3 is TGTGCCAGCACCGGAGTGGGGGGGAACACCGGGGAGCTGTTTTTT. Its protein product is CASTGVGGNTGELFF.

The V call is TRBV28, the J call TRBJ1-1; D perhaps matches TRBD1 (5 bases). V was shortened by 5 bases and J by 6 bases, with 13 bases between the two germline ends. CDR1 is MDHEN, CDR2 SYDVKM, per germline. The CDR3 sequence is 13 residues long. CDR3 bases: TGTGCCAGCAGTCTCGGGACTCCTTCTGAAGCTTTCTTT. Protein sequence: CASSLGTPSEAFF.

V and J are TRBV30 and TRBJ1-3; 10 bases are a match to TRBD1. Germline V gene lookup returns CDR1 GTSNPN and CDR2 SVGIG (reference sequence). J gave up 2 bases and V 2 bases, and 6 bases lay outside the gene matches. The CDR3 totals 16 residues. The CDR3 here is CAWSRSGQGAGNTIYF. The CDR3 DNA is TGTGCCTGGAGTAGGTCCGGACAGGGGGCTGGAAACACCATATATTTT.

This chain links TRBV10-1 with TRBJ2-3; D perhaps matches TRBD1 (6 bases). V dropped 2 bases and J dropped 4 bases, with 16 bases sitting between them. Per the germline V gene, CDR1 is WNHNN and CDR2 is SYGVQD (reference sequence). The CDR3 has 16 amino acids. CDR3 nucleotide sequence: TGCGCCAGCAGTGAGACAGGCCAGGGGAAGGCAGATACGCAGTATTTT. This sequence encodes CASSETGQGKADTQYF.